Listed below are T cell receptor beta chains from one sample, sequenced in a study of cytomegalovirus exposure and HLA in healthy donors. Here immunoSEQ multiplex PCR was the method, and the copy in TCRdb shows in-frame clones only, minus some. This sample has some 200,000 clones, with around four fifths found just once. The sample was PBMCs. The receptors were gathered from a female donor in good health and CMV-seronegative. The CDR3 runs from the conserved cysteine through the conserved F or W. A D gene is named only where the DNA matches it firmly. Some rows mark clone size as missing; the rest say once, few, many or name a class of expanded clone.

D,size,V,J,DNA,CDR3
NA,NA,TRBV5-5,TRBJ1-2,TGTGCCAGCAGCTTGGAGGGACACGGGATTAGCTACACCTTC,CASSLEGHGISYTF
TRBD2,NA,TRBV5-1,TRBJ2-2,TGCGCCAGCAGCCCCTCTAGCGGGAGAAACACCGGGGAGCTGTTTTTT,CASSPSSGRNTGELFF
NA,NA,TRBV11-2,TRBJ2-1,TGTGCCAGCAGCTTGGATGACAGTTACTACTCCTACAATGAGCAGTTCTTC,CASSLDDSYYSYNEQFF
NA,few,TRBV11-2,TRBJ1-5,TGTGCCAGCAGCTTCTCCGGAGACCTCAATCAGCCCCAGCATTTT,CASSFSGDLNQPQHF
TRBD1,once,TRBV11-2,TRBJ1-4,TGTGCCAGCAGCCCCGACAGGGGCTATGAAAAACTGTTTTTT,CASSPDRGYEKLFF
NA,NA,TRBV7-2,TRBJ2-7,TGTGCCAGCAGCTTAGTAATGGGGCCCCTCTACGAGCAGTACTTC,CASSLVMGPLYEQYF
NA,NA,TRBV19,TRBJ2-4,TGTGCCAGTAGGATTGAGGACATTCAGTACTTC,CASRIEDIQYF
NA,few,TRBV5-8,TRBJ1-1,TGTGCCAGCATCGTTGGGCTTGCTGAAGCTTTCTTT,CASIVGLAEAFF
NA,NA,TRBV6-1,TRBJ2-5,TGTGCCAGCACCCGGGGGACGGAGGAGACCCAGTACTTC,CASTRGTEETQYF
TRBD1,NA,TRBV5-5,TRBJ1-5,TGTGCCAGCAGCTTGGGGGGACAGTCCACCGGTCAGCCCCAGCATTTT,CASSLGGQSTGQPQHF
NA,NA,TRBV27,TRBJ1-2,TGTGCCAGCAGTCCGACGGGGTATGGCTACACCTTC,CASSPTGYGYTF
NA,NA,TRBV4-3,TRBJ1-4,TGCGCCAGCAGCCGGGTGACAGGAAATAATGAAAAACTGTTTTTT,CASSRVTGNNEKLFF
NA,NA,TRBV4-3,TRBJ1-2,TGCGCCAGCAGCCAAGATAGGGGGAATGGCTACACCTTC,CASSQDRGNGYTF
NA,NA,TRBV2,TRBJ1-2,TGTGCCAGCTTTAAACAGGGATTTGGCTATGGCTACACCTTC,CASFKQGFGYGYTF
NA,once,TRBV4-3,TRBJ2-7,TGCGCCAGCAGCCAAGATCCCCGTGACCGGGGAGAGCAGTACTTC,CASSQDPRDRGEQYF
TRBD2,NA,TRBV7-9,TRBJ2-5,TGTGCCAGCAGCTTACCTAGCGGGAGGAGCCAAGAGACCCAGTACTTC,CASSLPSGRSQETQYF
NA,few,TRBV5-4,TRBJ2-7,TGTGCCAGCAGCCCAAGGAGGGGGGGCCTCTACGAGCAGTACTTC,CASSPRRGGLYEQYF
TRBD2,NA,TRBV9,TRBJ2-3,TGTGCCAGCAGCGTAGGACTAGCGGCAGATACGCAGTATTTT,CASSVGLAADTQYF
NA,NA,TRBV19,TRBJ2-3,TGTGCCAGTAGTATAGCCGCCAGCGGCAACACAGATACGCAGTATTTT,CASSIAASGNTDTQYF
NA,NA,TRBV5-4,TRBJ1-6,TGTGCCAGCAGCTTGGATGGGCAGGGAAATTCACCCCTCCACTTT,CASSLDGQGNSPLHF
NA,NA,TRBV18,TRBJ1-5,TGTGCCAGCTCCGGGGGAGGGGATCAGCCCCAGCATTTT,CASSGGGDQPQHF
TRBD2,NA,TRBV10-3,TRBJ2-5,TGTGCCATCAGTGCGGGTAGCGGGGGGAGAGAGACCCAGTACTTC,CAISAGSGGRETQYF
TRBD1,NA,TRBV7-9,TRBJ2-7,TGTGCCAGCAGCGACAGGGGTACCTACGAGCAGTACTTC,CASSDRGTYEQYF
NA,NA,TRBV19,TRBJ2-7,TGTGCCAGTAGTATTGTGGTAGTTAGTATCGAGCAGTACTTC,CASSIVVVSIEQYF
NA,NA,TRBV19,TRBJ2-2,TGTGCCAGTAGTGGGGGACAGAACACCGGGGAGCTGTTTTTT,CASSGGQNTGELFF
TRBD1,NA,TRBV27,TRBJ1-2,TGTGCCAGCAGTCCTCGACCACAGGGGTCGGTCTATGGCTACACCTTC,CASSPRPQGSVYGYTF
NA,NA,TRBV19,TRBJ1-2,TGTGCCAGTAGTATAGCAGGGGACTATGGCTACACCTTC,CASSIAGDYGYTF
TRBD1,NA,TRBV4-1,TRBJ2-5,TGCGCCAGCAGCTCTGGACAGGTTTTGGAGACCCAGTACTTC,CASSSGQVLETQYF
NA,NA,TRBV11-2,TRBJ2-7,TGTGCCTCCCTCGGGGGAGGCAGCTACGAGCAGTACTTC,CASLGGGSYEQYF
NA,NA,TRBV7-9,TRBJ1-5,TGTGCCAGCAGCTTTGGGGACTCCCCCCAGCATTTT,CASSFGDSPQHF
TRBD1,NA,TRBV9,TRBJ2-7,TGTGCCAGCAGCGTAGCGGGACAGGGATACGAGCAGTACTTC,CASSVAGQGYEQYF
TRBD1,NA,TRBV10-1,TRBJ1-2,TGCGCCAGCAGTGTACCCCGGACAGGGATCTATGGCTACACCTTC,CASSVPRTGIYGYTF
NA,NA,TRBV4-1,TRBJ1-1,TGCGCCAGCAGCCAAGCAGGGGCCACTGAAGCTTTCTTT,CASSQAGATEAFF
NA,NA,TRBV6-1,TRBJ2-7,TGTGCCAGCAGCTTCGGACTAACCTCCTACGAGCAGTACTTC,CASSFGLTSYEQYF
NA,NA,TRBV9,TRBJ2-1,TGTGCCAGCAGCGTGGCGGCCCTACGGAATGAGCAGTTCTTC,CASSVAALRNEQFF
NA,NA,TRBV5-4,TRBJ2-3,TGTGCCAGCAGCTTGATGACTAGCACAGATACGCAGTATTTT,CASSLMTSTDTQYF
TRBD1,NA,TRBV7-8,TRBJ1-1,TGTGCCAGCAGCTTAGATCGGACAGGAGAAGCTTTCTTT,CASSLDRTGEAFF
NA,NA,TRBV7-9,TRBJ1-1,TGTTCCAGCAGCTTAGGGGGGGGCATGAACACTGAAGCTTTCTTT,CSSSLGGGMNTEAFF
NA,once,TRBV15,TRBJ2-7,TGTGCCCAGGGAGGCCTCACCTACGAGCAGTACTTC,CAQGGLTYEQYF
NA,once,TRBV13,TRBJ2-2,TGTGCCAGCAGCTTAGAGGAGCAACAGGGCGCGAACACCGGGGAGCTGTTTTTT,CASSLEEQQGANTGELFF
TRBD2,NA,TRBV7-9,TRBJ2-2,TGTGCCAGCAGGCCCCGAGTAGCGGGAGGCGCCGGGGAGCTGTTTTTT,CASRPRVAGGAGELFF
TRBD2,few,TRBV14,TRBJ2-1,TGTGCCAGCAGCCAAGCGGGGGGGTACAATGAGCAGTTCTTC,CASSQAGGYNEQFF
TRBD2,NA,TRBV7-6,TRBJ2-7,TGTGCCAGCAGCTTACAGCGTTCCGGGACTAGCGGGAGCTACGAGCAGTACTTC,CASSLQRSGTSGSYEQYF
TRBD2,NA,TRBV9,TRBJ2-7,TGTGCCAGCAGCGCGGGACTAGCGGGAGAGGCGGACGAGCAGTACTTC,CASSAGLAGEADEQYF
NA,NA,TRBV27,TRBJ2-7,TGTGCCAGCAGTTTTAGGCAGGCTTACGAGCAGTACTTC,CASSFRQAYEQYF
TRBD2,NA,TRBV25-1,TRBJ2-5,TGTGCCAGCAGGGGGGCGGGGGGGCCAGGAGAGACCCAGTACTTC,CASRGAGGPGETQYF
TRBD1,NA,TRBV2,TRBJ1-5,TGTGCCAGCAGTGAAGACGGGCCCAGGGGGCGCAGTCAGCCCCAGCATTTT,CASSEDGPRGRSQPQHF
TRBD1,NA,TRBV19,TRBJ1-2,TGTGCCAGTAGCTGGGACAGGGGGCAGGACTATGGCTACACCTTC,CASSWDRGQDYGYTF
NA,NA,TRBV7-9,TRBJ2-7,TGTGCCAGCAGCCCCCCACTCGGGGGATCCTCCTACGAGCAGTACTTC,CASSPPLGGSSYEQYF
NA,NA,TRBV9,TRBJ1-2,TGTGCCAGCAGCGTAGGGGGCGAGGATAACTATGGCTACACCTTC,CASSVGGEDNYGYTF
NA,NA,TRBV4-1,TRBJ2-7,TGCGCCAGCAGCCCGTTTAGGGGAAGCTACGAGCAGTACTTC,CASSPFRGSYEQYF
TRBD2,NA,TRBV6-4,TRBJ2-1,TGTGCCAGCAGTGACTCGCACGGTAGTCTAGCGGGATATGGGGATGAGCAGTTCTTC,CASSDSHGSLAGYGDEQFF
NA,few,TRBV7-3,TRBJ2-1,TGTGCCAGCAGCCAGCCGGGAGCTTACAATGAGCAGTTCTTC,CASSQPGAYNEQFF
NA,few,TRBV10-3,TRBJ1-6,TGTGCCGCGTACGATAATTCACCCCTCCACTTT,CAAYDNSPLHF
TRBD1,NA,TRBV4-2,TRBJ1-5,TGTGCCAGCAGCCAAGGGGGGACAGGGCGCCAGCCCCAGCATTTT,CASSQGGTGRQPQHF
TRBD1,NA,TRBV5-1,TRBJ1-1,TGCGCCAGCAGCTCGGGACAGGGGAGAGGGAACACTGAAGCTTTCTTT,CASSSGQGRGNTEAFF
NA,NA,TRBV27,TRBJ2-7,TGTGCCAGCAGTTTACTAGCCTACTCCTACGAGCAGTACTTC,CASSLLAYSYEQYF
TRBD1,NA,TRBV6-1,TRBJ2-3,TGTGCCAGCAGAGGTCCGGGACAGAGCACAGATACGCAGTATTTT,CASRGPGQSTDTQYF